This T cell receptor beta chain appears in the sequencing data of a study of somatic mutations in cytotoxic T cells in rheumatoid arthritis (dated by TCRdb to about 2017). Study-wide context: Some T-cell populations stained with V beta antibodies were sorted by flow on a FACSAria II or Sony SH800 to nearly 100% purity, with sorted V beta1+ cells additionally subjected to TCRB sequencing. In newly diagnosed rheumatoid arthritis without treatment, the study examined if expanded CD8+ T-cell clones harbor somatic mutations, relying on TCRB deep sequencing to characterize clonality. For about 60 rheumatoid arthritis patients and some 21 healthy controls, TCRB deep sequencing was carried out. The median ages of the patient and control groups were essentially identical.

The paper as a whole reports these results and caveats: An increase of CD8+ clonality with age was seen in patients (Spearman r=0.49) but not in healthy controls. There was no significant difference in CD8+ T-cell clonality between rheumatoid arthritis patients and age-matched healthy controls. It was unknown which antigens the expanded CD8+ clones targeted, and their absence from virus-specific databases did not exclude viral specificity. In 8 of 65 patients the largest CD8+ clone exceeded 20% of CD8+ cells, and several identical CD8+ TCRB sequences were shared between blood and synovial fluid.

Buffy coats from some 20 blood donors served as healthy controls, a group that was over 45% female with a median age of 56 years (range about 20-70). Positive magnetic bead selection on an AutoMACS was used to isolate CD4+ and CD8+ cells, with flow cytometry used to check purity. Isolation of peripheral blood mononuclear cells was done through Ficoll-Paque PLUS density gradient separation. Nucleospin Tissue or Tissue XS kits were used to extract DNA from CD4-enriched, CD8-enriched or PBMC samples, and a Qubit 2.0 fluorometer was used for quantification. The count of this clone is one. The antigen this receptor binds is unknown. Base-call qualities are not available, and no considerably larger clone is one nucleotide away. The immunoSEQ assay was applied to genomic DNA for TCRB CDR3 sequencing. Per the authors' processing: Only productive TCRB rearrangements were included in the analyses. Defining a clone by its unique TCRB CDR3 sequence, the study calculated clonality as a productive clonality index derived from Shannon entropy. To calculate repertoire overlap between two samples, the template counts of each clone were considered relative to each sample's total templates. V-gene usage measured by flow cytometry correlated with TCRB sequencing V-gene usage, with a Spearman r of roughly 0.64. Entries here come from immuneACCESS through TCRdb and include only in-frame sequences with V and J called. Some clones fail to appear in such tables; in the studies checked, an unresolved V gene covers under half of the shortfall, and the cause of the remainder is unknown. That table gives V, J and clone size, and the DNA gave D and trimming. The sample records some 18,000 clones, around 70% of which are singletons. The ten largest clones add up to 5.3% of the sample.

The clonotype originates from a man aged 55-75 years in good health. The source material was CD8+ T cells sorted from blood.

Here is the DNA: TGTGCCAGCAGCTTGGGAGGGCTTACCTACGAGCAGTACTTC. Translated, this gives CASSLGGLTYEQYF. Recombination linked TRBV11-2 to TRBJ2-7; 7 of the junction bases match TRBD2. The CDR3 measures 14 amino acids from cysteine to phenylalanine. The only DNA kept is the CDR3, 42 bases in frame from the first base. At the junction V is shortened by 3 bases and J by 2 bases; bases outside the gene matches: 4. Reading the germline V gene gives CDR1 SGHAT and CDR2 FQNNGV.